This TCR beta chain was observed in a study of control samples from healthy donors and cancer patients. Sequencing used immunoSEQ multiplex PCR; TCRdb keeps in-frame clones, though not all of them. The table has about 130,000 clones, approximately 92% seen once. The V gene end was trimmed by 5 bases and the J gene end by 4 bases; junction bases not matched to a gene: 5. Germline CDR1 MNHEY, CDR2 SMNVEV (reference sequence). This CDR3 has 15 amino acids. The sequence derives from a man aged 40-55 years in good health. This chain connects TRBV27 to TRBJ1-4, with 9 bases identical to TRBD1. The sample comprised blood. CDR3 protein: CASSLRTGVNEKLFF. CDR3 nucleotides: TGTGCCAGCAGTCTCCGGACAGGGGTTAATGAAAAACTGTTTTTT.